The TCR beta chain described here comes from a study of human T cells and chemical hapten exposure. This clonotype has a handful of counts. TCRdb re-called the RACE reads with MiXCR, one entry per CDR3 protein. The sample includes 140,000 or so distinct CDR3 sequences, roughly 10% of them seen just once. Germline CDR1 and CDR2: MDHEN and SYDVKM. Losses at the gene ends were 3 bases for V and 6 bases for J; bases not matched to a gene: 2. This CDR3 spans 13 amino acids. Time point reported: patch test 2, 6 weeks after DPC sensitization. Described treatment: therapeutic diphenylcyclopropenone sensitization with weekly scalp DPC. Donors were 18 to 70-year-old alopecia patients suitable for DPC.

The sequences come from whole blood, collected in connection with sensitization to the hapten diphenylcyclopropenone (DPC). The genes are TRBV28 and TRBJ2-1, with 7 bases lining up with TRBD1. The sequence was collected from a woman aged 50 to 60 with alopecia areata. Some clones in this sample may be carry-over from other donors' samples. The DNA of the CDR3 is TGTGCCAGCAGTTTTCCAGGGGGCAATGAGCAGTTCTTC. It codes for CASSFPGGNEQFF.